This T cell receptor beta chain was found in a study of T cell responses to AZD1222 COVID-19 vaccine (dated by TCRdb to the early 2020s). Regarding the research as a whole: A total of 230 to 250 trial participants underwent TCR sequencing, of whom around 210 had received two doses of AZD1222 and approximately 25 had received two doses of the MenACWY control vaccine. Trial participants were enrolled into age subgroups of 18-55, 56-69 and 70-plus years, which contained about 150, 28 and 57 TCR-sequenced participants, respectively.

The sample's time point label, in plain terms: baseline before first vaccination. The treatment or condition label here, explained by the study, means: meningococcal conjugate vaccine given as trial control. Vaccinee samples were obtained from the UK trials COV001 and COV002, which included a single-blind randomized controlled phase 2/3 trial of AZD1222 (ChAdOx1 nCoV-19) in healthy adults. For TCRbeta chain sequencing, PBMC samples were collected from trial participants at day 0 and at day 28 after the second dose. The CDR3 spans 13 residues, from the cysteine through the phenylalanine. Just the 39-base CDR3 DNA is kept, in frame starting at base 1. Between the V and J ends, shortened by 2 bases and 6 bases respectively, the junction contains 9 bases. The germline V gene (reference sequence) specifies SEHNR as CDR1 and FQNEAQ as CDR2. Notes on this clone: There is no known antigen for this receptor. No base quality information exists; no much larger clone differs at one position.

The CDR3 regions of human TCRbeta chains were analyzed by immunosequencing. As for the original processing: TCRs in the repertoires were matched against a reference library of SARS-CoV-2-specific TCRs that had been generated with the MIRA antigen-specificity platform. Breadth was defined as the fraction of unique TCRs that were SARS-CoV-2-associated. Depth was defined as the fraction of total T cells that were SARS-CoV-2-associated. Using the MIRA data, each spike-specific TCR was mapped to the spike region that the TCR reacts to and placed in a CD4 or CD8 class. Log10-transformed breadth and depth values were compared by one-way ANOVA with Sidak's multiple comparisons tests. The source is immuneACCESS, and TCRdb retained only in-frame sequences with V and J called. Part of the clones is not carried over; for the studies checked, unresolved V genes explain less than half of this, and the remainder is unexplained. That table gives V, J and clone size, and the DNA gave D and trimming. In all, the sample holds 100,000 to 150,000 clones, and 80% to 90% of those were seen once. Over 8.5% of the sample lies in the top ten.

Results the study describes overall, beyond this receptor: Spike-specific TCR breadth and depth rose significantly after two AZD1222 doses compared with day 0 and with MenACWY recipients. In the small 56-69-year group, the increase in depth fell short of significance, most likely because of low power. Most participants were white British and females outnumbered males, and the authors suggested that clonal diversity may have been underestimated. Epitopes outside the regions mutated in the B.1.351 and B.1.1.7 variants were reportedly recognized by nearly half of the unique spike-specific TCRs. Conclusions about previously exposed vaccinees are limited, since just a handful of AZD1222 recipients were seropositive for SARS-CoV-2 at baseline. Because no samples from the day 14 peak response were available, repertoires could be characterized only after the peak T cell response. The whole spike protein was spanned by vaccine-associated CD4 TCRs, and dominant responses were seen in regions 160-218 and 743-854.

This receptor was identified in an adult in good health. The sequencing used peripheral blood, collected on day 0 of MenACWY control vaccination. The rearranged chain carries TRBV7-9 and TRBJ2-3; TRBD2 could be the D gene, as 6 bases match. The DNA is TGTGCCAGCAGCTTATGGGGGGAGGATACGCAGTATTTT. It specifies CASSLWGEDTQYF.